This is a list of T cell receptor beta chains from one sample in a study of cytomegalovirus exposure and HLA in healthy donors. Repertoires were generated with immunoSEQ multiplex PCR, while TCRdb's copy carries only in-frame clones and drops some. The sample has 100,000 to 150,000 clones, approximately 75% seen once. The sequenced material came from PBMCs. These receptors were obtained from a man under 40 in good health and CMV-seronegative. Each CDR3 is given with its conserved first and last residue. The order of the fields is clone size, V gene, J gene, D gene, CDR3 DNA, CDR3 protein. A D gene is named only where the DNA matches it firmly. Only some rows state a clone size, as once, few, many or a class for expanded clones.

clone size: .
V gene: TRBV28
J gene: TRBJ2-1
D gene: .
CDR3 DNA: TGTGCCAGCAGCCCTAGTAACTACAATGAGCAGTTCTTC
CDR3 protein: CASSPSNYNEQFF

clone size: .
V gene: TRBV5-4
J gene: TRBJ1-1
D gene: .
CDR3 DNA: TGTGCCAGCAGCTTGGCGGAGACAGGCAACACTGAAGCTTTCTTT
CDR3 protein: CASSLAETGNTEAFF

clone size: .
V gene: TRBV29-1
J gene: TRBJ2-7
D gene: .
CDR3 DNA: TGCAGCGTTGGGGGGCTAACCTACGAGCAGTACTTC
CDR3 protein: CSVGGLTYEQYF

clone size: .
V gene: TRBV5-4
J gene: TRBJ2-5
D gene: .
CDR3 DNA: TGTGCCAGCAGCTTGGACCAGTACCAAGAGACCCAGTACTTC
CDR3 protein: CASSLDQYQETQYF

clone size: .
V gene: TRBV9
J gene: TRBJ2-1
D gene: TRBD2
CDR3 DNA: TGTGCCAGCAGCGTAGCGGTAGCGGGGGCTTACAATGAGCAGTTCTTC
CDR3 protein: CASSVAVAGAYNEQFF

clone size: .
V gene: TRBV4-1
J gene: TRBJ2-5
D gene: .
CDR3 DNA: TGCGCCAGCAGCCAAGACGTAGCTCTCGTAGAGACCCAGTACTTC
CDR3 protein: CASSQDVALVETQYF

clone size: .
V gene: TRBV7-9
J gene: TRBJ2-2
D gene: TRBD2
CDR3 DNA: TGTTCCAGCAGCTTAGGACTAGCGGGGCCCGGGGAGCTGTTTTTT
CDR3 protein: CSSSLGLAGPGELFF

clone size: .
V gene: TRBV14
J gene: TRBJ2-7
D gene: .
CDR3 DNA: TGTGCCAGCAGCCAGAGGGCAGGGGCAAGCTCCTACGAGCAGTACTTC
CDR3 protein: CASSQRAGASSYEQYF

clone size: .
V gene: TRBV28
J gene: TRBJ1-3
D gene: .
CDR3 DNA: TGTGCCAGCGGGAGGGACACCATATATTTT
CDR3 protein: CASGRDTIYF

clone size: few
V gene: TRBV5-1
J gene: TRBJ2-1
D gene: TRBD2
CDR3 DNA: TGCGCCAGCAGCCTTTTCAAAGCGGGGGGGGGCAATGAGCAGTTCTTC
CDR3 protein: CASSLFKAGGGNEQFF

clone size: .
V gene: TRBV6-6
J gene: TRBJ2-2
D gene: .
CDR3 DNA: TGTGCCAGCAGTTACTCGAGAGCGCTGTCCACCGGGGAGCTGTTTTTT
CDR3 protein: CASSYSRALSTGELFF

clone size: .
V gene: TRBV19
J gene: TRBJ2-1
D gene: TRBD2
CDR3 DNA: TGTGCCACCCCCTGGGTAGGGACTAACAATGAGCAGTTCTTC
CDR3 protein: CATPWVGTNNEQFF

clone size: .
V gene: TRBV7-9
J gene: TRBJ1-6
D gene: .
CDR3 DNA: TGTGCCAGCAGCTATACAGAATACAATTCACCCCTCCACTTT
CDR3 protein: CASSYTEYNSPLHF

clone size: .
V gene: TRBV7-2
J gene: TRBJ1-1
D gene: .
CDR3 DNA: TGTGCCAGCAGCTTAATGAGCACTTTGAACACTGAAGCTTTCTTT
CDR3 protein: CASSLMSTLNTEAFF

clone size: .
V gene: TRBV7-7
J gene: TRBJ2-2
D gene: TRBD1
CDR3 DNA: TGTGCCAGCAGCTTATCTTACAGGGGCCAATTCACCGGGGAGCTGTTTTTT
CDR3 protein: CASSLSYRGQFTGELFF

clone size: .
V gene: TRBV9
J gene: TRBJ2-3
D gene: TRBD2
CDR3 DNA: TGTGCCAGCAGCGTATCGGCAGCGGGGGGGCCTCGAGATACGCAGTATTTT
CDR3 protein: CASSVSAAGGPRDTQYF

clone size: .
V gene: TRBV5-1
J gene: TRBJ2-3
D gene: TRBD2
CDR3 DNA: TGCGCCAGCAGCGTGGGACTAGCGGGGGGCGAAACGCAGTATTTT
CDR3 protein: CASSVGLAGGETQYF

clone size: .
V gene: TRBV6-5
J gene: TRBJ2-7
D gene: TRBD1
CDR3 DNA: TGTGCCAGCACCGACAGGGGACTCTCCTACGAGCAGTACTTC
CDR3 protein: CASTDRGLSYEQYF

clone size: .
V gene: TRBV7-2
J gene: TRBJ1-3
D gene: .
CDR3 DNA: TGTGCCAGCAGTGACAGCTCTGGAAACACCATATATTTT
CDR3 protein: CASSDSSGNTIYF

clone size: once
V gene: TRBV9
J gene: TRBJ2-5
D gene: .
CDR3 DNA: TGTGCCAGCAGCCCCGAGGGAGAGACCCAGTACTTC
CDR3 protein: CASSPEGETQYF

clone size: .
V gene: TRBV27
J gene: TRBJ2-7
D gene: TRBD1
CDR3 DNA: TGTGCCAGCAGCTCCGGGACAGGGGTTCACGAGCAGTACTTC
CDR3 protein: CASSSGTGVHEQYF

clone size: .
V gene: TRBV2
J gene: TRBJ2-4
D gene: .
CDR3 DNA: TGTGCCAGCAGGGCGACAGTGTTCCTAAACATTCAGTACTTC
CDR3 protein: CASRATVFLNIQYF

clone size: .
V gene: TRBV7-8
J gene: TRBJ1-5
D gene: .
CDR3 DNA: TGTGCCAGCAGGGCCCTTGGTCAGCCCCAGCATTTT
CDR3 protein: CASRALGQPQHF

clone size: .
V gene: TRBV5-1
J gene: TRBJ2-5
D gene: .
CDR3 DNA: TGCGCCAGCAGCTTGGGTGTGGGGCCCGACCAAGAGACCCAGTACTTC
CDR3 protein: CASSLGVGPDQETQYF

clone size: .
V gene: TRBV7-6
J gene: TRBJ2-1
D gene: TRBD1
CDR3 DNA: TGTGCCAGCGGGACAGGGGTTAACAATGAGCAGTTCTTC
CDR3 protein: CASGTGVNNEQFF

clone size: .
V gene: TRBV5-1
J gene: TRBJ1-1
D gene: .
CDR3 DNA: TGCGCCAGCAGCTTCTACCCGGACAGACTGAACACTGAAGCTTTCTTT
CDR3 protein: CASSFYPDRLNTEAFF

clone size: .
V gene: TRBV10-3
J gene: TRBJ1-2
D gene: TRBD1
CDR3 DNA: TGTGCCATCAGCGAAGACAGGGGGGGTGGCTACACCTTC
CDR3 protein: CAISEDRGGGYTF

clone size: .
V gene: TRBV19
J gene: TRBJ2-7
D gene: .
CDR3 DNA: TGTGCCAGTAGTATAGTGGACAGTGACTACGAGCAGTACTTC
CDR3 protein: CASSIVDSDYEQYF

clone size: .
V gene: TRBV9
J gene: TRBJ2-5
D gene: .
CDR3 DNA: TGTGCCAGCAGCGTAGAGAGGATCGGGGAGACCCAGTACTTC
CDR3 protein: CASSVERIGETQYF

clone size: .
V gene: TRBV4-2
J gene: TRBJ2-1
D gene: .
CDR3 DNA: TGTGCCAGCAGCCAAGAACAGTGGGGGGTTTCTGGTTACAATGAGCAGTTCTTC
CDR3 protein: CASSQEQWGVSGYNEQFF

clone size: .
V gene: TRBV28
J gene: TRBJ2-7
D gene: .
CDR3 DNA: TGTGCCAGCAGTTTTGCCGGTCGGGTGCACGAGCAGTACTTC
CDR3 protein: CASSFAGRVHEQYF

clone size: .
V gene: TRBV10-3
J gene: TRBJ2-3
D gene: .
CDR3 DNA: TGTGCCATCAGGACAGGACTAGATACGCAGTATTTT
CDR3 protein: CAIRTGLDTQYF

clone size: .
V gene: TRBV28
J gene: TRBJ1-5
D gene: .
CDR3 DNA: TGTGCCACCGCGTCCCGCAATCAGCCCCAGCATTTT
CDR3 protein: CATASRNQPQHF

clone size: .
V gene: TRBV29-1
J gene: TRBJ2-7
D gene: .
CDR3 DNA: TGCAGCGTTGAAGATCAACAGGGCGCCGGCGAGCAGTACTTC
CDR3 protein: CSVEDQQGAGEQYF

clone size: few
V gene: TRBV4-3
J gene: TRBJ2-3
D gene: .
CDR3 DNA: TGCGCCAGCAGCGGGGGCCCAGATACGCAGTATTTT
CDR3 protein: CASSGGPDTQYF

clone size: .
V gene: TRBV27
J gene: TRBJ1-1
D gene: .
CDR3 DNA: TGTGCCAGCAGTGCACCGGGGGTGGAGGCTTTCTTT
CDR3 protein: CASSAPGVEAFF

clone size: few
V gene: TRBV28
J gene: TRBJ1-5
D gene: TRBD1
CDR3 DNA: TGTGCCACCCAGGGGGGCAGTCAGCCCCAGCATTTT
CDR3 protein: CATQGGSQPQHF

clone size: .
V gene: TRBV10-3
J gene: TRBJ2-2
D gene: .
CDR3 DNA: TGTGCCATCAGCCCCGGGGGTTTTACCGGGGAGCTGTTTTTT
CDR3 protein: CAISPGGFTGELFF

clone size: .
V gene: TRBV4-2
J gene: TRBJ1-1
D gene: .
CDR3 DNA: TGTGCCAGCAGCCTCGTCCGGGGGGCTAACGGTGAAGCTTTCTTT
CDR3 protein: CASSLVRGANGEAFF

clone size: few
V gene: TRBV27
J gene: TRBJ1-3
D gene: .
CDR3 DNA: TGTGCCAGCAGTTTGGACGGGAGCTCTGGAAACACCATATATTTT
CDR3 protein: CASSLDGSSGNTIYF

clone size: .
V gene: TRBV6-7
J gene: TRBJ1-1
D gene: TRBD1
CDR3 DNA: TGTGCCAGCAATTCCTCGGACAGGGCGGGGGAAATGAACACTGAAGCTTTCTTT
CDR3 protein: CASNSSDRAGEMNTEAFF

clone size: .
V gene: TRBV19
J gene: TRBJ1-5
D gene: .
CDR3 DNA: TGTGCCAGTGGGGAGCAGCCCCAGCATTTT
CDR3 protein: CASGEQPQHF

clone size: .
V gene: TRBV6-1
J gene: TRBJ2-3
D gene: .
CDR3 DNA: TGTGCCAGCAGTGTATCAGATACGCAGTATTTT
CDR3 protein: CASSVSDTQYF

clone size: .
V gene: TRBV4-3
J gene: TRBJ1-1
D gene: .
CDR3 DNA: TGCGCCAGCAGCCAATACACACACACAGGAACAGATGAAGCTTTCTTT
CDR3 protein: CASSQYTHTGTDEAFF

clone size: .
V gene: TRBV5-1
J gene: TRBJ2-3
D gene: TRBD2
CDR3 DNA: TGCGCCAGCAGCTCATTACTAGCGGGGGTAGGGACAGATACGCAGTATTTT
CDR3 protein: CASSSLLAGVGTDTQYF

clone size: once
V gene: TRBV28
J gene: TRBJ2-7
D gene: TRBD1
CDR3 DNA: TGTGCCAGCAGTTTTTCTCGACAGGGTGACTACGAGCAGTACTTC
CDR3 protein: CASSFSRQGDYEQYF